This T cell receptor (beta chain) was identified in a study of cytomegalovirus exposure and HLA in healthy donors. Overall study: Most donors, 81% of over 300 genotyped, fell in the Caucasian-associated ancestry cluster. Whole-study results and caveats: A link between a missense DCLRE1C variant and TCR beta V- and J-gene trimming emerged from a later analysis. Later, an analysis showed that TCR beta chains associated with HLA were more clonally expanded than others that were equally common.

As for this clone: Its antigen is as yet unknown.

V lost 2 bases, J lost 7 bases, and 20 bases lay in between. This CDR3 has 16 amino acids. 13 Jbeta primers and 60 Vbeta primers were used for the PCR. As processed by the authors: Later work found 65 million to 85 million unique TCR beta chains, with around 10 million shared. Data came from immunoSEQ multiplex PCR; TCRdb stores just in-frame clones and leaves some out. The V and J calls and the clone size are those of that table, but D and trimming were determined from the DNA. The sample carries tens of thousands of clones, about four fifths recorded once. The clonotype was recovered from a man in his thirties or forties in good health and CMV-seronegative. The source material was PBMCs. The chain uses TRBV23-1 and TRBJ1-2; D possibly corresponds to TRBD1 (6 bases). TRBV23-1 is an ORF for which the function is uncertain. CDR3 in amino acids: CASSQTSGVSFPGYTF. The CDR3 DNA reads TGCGCCAGCAGTCAAACCTCAGGGGTGAGTTTTCCTGGCTACACCTTC.